This T cell receptor beta chain was identified during a study of cytomegalovirus exposure and HLA in healthy donors. Germline CDR1 and CDR2: SGHRS and YFSETQ. The CDR3 runs to 15 residues. The V and J ends lost 3 bases and 2 bases respectively, with 12 bases between them. This clone was seen only a few times. Its specificity is unknown. The same CDR3 is also encoded by other DNA sequences in this sample. Profiling relied on immunoSEQ multiplex PCR, and the TCRdb table lists in-frame clones only, not all of them. Of fewer than 250,000 clones listed, more than 70% are singletons. General observations from the study: A later analysis found first-cohort TCR clusters tended to co-occur in the 130 or so validation repertoires. Rare TCR sequences dominated, though some public TCRs recurred in many donors. Reported performance of the classifier showed diagnosis of cytomegalovirus status with high specificity and sensitivity.

The rearrangement joins TRBV5-1 to TRBJ1-5, with D possibly being TRBD1 (6 bases). The receptor comes from a woman aged 18-29 years in good health and CMV-seronegative. The sequencing sample was made of PBMCs. The CDR3 region has the DNA TGCGCCAGCAGCTACGGGACACCGGGCAATCAGCCCCAGCATTTT. Its translation: CASSYGTPGNQPQHF.